The 9 T cell receptor beta chains given below trace back to one sample, sequenced in a study of T cells in Graves' hyperthyroidism and ophthalmopathy. TCR beta CDR3 region amplification was performed from RNA transcripts. The TCR CDR3 was amplified in a first-round RT-PCR using the HTBI primer set. TCRdb ran MiXCR on the multiplex PCR reads and lists one entry per CDR3 protein. Altogether 350,000 or so distinct CDR3 sequences are present, about 17% being singletons, with the ten largest covering 34%. The sample consisted of blood. The origin of the receptors is a woman aged 25 to 39 with Graves' hyperthyroidism that later progressed to Graves' ophthalmopathy.

This clonotype was counted many times. The chain combines TRBV6-6 with TRBJ2-7, with D perhaps TRBD1 (5 bases). CDR1 and CDR2 (germline): MNHNY, SVGAGI (reference sequence). V lost 2 bases to trimming and J lost 4 bases, with 12 bases between them. The CDR3 is made up of 14 amino acids. CDR3 DNA: TGTGCCAGCAGTTACCGGAGACAGACTTACGAGCAGTACTTC. As protein: CASSYRRQTYEQYF.

This clonotype showed up just a few times. This chain uses TRBV4-1 with TRBJ2-7; D possibly corresponds to TRBD1 (6 bases). The CDR3 contains 17 residues. Germline V CDR1 and CDR2: MGHRA, YSYEKL. V shed 1 base and J shed 7 bases, with 23 bases lying between them. CDR3 residues: CASSQVVARRGEREQYF. CDR3 nucleotides: TGCGCCAGCAGCCAAGTTGTGGCGCGCAGGGGAGAGCGGGAGCAGTACTTC.

This clonotype appeared many times. J is TRBJ1-1 and V is TRBV28; the D is unclear. The CDR3 is 15 amino acids. V was trimmed by 4 bases and J by 1 base, leaving 13 bases between them. Germline V gives CDR1 MDHEN, CDR2 SYDVKM. The CDR3 sequence is CASSSVQAENTEAFF. CDR3 DNA sequence: TGTGCCAGCAGTTCCGTTCAGGCGGAGAACACTGAAGCTTTCTTT.

This clonotype occurred a few times. The gene calls are TRBV29-1 and TRBJ1-2; 10 bases agree with TRBD1. CDR3 size: 13 residues. Trimming cost V 6 bases and J 4 bases; bases outside gene matches: 5. Germline V gene sequence: CDR1 SQVTM, CDR2 ANQGSEA. For the CDR3, the DNA is TGCAGCGTGGGGACAGGGGACTTCTATGGCTACACCTTC. This translates into CSVGTGDFYGYTF.

This clonotype came up many times. The chain combines TRBV20-1 with TRBJ2-5; D perhaps matches TRBD1 (5 bases). This CDR3 contains 17 residues. Per germline, CDR1 DFQATT and CDR2 SNEGSKA (reference sequence). With 1 base removed from V and 5 bases from J, the gap between germline ends came to 23 bases. CDR3 coding DNA: TGCAGTGCTAGAGCAGGGCCAGCCGCCATTGCTTGGGAGACCCAGTACTTC. Translation gives CSARAGPAAIAWETQYF.

This clonotype was recorded many times. V is TRBV10-3 and J is TRBJ2-2; 12 positions match TRBD2. CDR3 length equals 16 residues. The trim removed 4 bases at V and 4 bases at J, leaving 4 bases unmatched. CDR1 ENHRY and CDR2 SYGVKD come from the germline V gene. Written as DNA, the CDR3 is TGTGCCATCAGTGGAACTAGCGGGGGGTCCACCGGGGAGCTGTTTTTT. It codes for CAISGTSGGSTGELFF.

The rearrangement joins TRBV7-8 to TRBJ2-7; D is tentatively TRBD1 or TRBD2 (5 bases each). The CDR3 has 16 residues. Germline V CDR1 and CDR2: SGHVS, FQNEAQ. Trimming took 2 bases from V and 6 from J, leaving 20 bases between them. The CDR3 DNA is TGTGCCAGCAGCTTAAAACTGGCAGGGCGCGGGTCCGAGCAGTACTTC. Translated, it gives CASSLKLAGRGSEQYF.

The genes are TRBV3-1 and TRBJ2-7; maybe TRBD2 (6 bases). Trimming pared 5 bases from V and 7 bases from J, leaving 21 bases between. The CDR3 covers 15 residues. CDR1 and CDR2 from the germline V gene are LGHDT and YNNKEL (reference sequence). The CDR3 loop is CASSGDWASAYEQYF. CDR3 sequence (DNA): TGTGCCAGCAGCGGGGACTGGGCCTCTGCATATGAGCAGTACTTC.

This clonotype was picked up many times. The genes are TRBV25-1 and TRBJ2-7; either TRBD1 or TRBD2 may fit D (5 bases each). With 6 bases removed from V and 6 bases from J, the gap between germline ends came to 9 bases. The CDR3 consists of 11 residues. The germline CDR1 and CDR2 sequences are MGHDK and SYGVNS. CDR3 DNA: TGTGCCAGCAGGGACGGGGCCGAGCAGTACTTC. Its protein product is CASRDGAEQYF.